This TCR beta chain was captured by sequencing in a study of OX40 agonist ivuxolimab in advanced cancers. CDR1 is MDHEN, CDR2 SYDVKM, per germline. V lost 1 base, J lost 8 bases, and 6 bases lay in between. This CDR3 spans 12 amino acids. Libraries were prepared by immunoSEQ multiplex PCR; TCRdb keeps only in-frame clonotypes and omits some of them. The sample holds roughly 82,000 clones, around 92% seen once. The source was CD4+ or CD8+ T cells sorted from blood, collected in a trial of the OX40 agonist ivuxolimab. The receptor was derived from an adult with an advanced solid tumor such as melanoma, head and neck, liver or kidney cancer. V is TRBV28 and J is TRBJ1-5; D not certain. The CDR3 here is CASSLLREPQHF. The CDR3 DNA reads TGTGCCAGCAGTTTATTAAGAGAGCCCCAGCATTTT. The complete variable domain, with remaining parts taken from reference TRBV28 and TRBJ1-5, reads DVKVTQSSRYLVKRTGEKVFLECVQDMDHENMFWYRQDPGLGLRLIYFSYDVKMKEKGDIPEGYSVSREKKERFSLILESASTNQTSMYLCASSLLREPQHFGDGTRLSIL.